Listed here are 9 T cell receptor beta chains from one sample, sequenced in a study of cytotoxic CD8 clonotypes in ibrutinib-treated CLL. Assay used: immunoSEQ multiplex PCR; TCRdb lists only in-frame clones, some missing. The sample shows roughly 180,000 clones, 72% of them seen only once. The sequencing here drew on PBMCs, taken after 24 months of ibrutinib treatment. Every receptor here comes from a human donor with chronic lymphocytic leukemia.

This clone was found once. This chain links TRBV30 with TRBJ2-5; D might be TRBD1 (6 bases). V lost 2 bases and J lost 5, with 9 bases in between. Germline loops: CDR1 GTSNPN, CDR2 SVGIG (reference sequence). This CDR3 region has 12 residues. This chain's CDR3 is CAWSPDSETQYF. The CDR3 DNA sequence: TGTGCCTGGAGTCCGGACAGTGAGACCCAGTACTTC.

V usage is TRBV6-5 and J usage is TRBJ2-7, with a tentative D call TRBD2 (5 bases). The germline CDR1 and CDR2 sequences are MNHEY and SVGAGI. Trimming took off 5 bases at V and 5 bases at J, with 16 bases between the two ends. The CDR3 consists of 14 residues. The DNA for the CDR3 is TGTGCCAGCAGTCGGGTCGCGGGTAACGACGAGCAGTACTTC. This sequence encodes CASSRVAGNDEQYF.

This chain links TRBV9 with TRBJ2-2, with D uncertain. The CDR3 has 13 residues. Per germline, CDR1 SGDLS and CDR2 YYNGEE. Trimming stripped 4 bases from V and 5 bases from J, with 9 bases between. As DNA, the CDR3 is TGTGCCAGCAGCAAGACCCCAACCGGGGAGCTGTTTTTT. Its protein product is CASSKTPTGELFF.

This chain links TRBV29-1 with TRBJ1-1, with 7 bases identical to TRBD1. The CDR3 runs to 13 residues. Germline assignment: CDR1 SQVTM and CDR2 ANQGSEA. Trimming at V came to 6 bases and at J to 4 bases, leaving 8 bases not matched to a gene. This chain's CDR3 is CSVGTGVGTEAFF. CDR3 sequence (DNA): TGCAGCGTGGGAACAGGGGTTGGCACTGAAGCTTTCTTT.

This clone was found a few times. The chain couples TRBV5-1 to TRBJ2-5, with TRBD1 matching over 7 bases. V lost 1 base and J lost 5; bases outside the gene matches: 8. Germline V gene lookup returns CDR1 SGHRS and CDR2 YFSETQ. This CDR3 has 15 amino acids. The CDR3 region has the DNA TGCGCCAGCAGCTTGATGTCAGGGGGTAGGGAGACCCAGTACTTC. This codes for CASSLMSGGRETQYF.

CDR3 protein: CASKTGNTDTQYF. The CDR3 nucleotides are TGTGCCAGCAAGACAGGCAACACAGATACGCAGTATTTT. The V and J genes are TRBV6-6 and TRBJ2-3; perhaps TRBD1 as D (6 bases). From germline, CDR1 is MNHNY and CDR2 SVGAGI (reference sequence). The CDR3 totals 13 residues. V lost 7 bases and J 2 bases, leaving 10 bases between the germline ends.

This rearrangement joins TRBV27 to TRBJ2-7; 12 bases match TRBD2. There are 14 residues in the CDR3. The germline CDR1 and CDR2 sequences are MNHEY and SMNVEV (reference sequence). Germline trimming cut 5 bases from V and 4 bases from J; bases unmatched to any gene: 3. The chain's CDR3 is CASSGTSGLYEQYF. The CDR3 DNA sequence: TGTGCCAGCAGTGGGACTAGCGGGTTGTACGAGCAGTACTTC.

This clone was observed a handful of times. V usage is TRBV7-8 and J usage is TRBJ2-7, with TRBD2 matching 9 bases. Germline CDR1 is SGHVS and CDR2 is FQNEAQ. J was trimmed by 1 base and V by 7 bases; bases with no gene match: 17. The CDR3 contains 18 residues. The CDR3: CASTRRWISGRQSYEQYF. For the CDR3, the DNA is TGTGCCAGCACCCGCAGATGGATTAGCGGGAGACAGTCCTACGAGCAGTACTTC.

CDR3 sequence: CASSPLLGQPNEQYF. CDR3 nucleotide sequence: TGTGCCAGCAGCCCCCTTTTGGGACAGCCTAACGAGCAGTACTTC. The chain combines TRBV13 with TRBJ2-7, with 7 bases aligning to TRBD1. CDR3 length equals 15 residues. Germline V CDR1 and CDR2: PRHDT, FYEKMQ (reference sequence). The trim removed 5 bases at V and 5 bases at J, leaving 12 bases unmatched.